These T cell receptor beta chains were read from a single sample in a study of cytomegalovirus exposure and HLA in healthy donors. Libraries were prepared by immunoSEQ multiplex PCR; TCRdb keeps only in-frame clonotypes and omits some of them. The data contain roughly 200,000 clones, about 80% of them singletons. The sample consisted of PBMCs. Receptors originate from a woman aged 18-35 years in good health and CMV-seropositive. Both conserved end residues are trimmed from each CDR3.

V gene	J gene	CDR3 protein
TRBV29-1	TRBJ2-6	SVWLLISGANVLT
TRBV7-2	TRBJ2-2	ASSFSTANTGELF
TRBV7-3	TRBJ2-1	ASSAKGGNEQF
TRBV5-5	TRBJ1-1	ASSFSSAANTEAF
TRBV9	TRBJ2-1	ASSVQGTYYNEQF
TRBV7-9	TRBJ2-1	ASSNQGNSHNEQF
TRBV18	TRBJ1-5	ASSREDSRNQPQH
TRBV15	TRBJ1-2	ATSRGTGVNYGYT
TRBV4-3	TRBJ1-2	ASSQDDHRNYYGYT
TRBV9	TRBJ1-2	ASSVGVRGYT
TRBV7-9	TRBJ2-1	ASSSPTSGGTEQF
TRBV9	TRBJ2-1	ASSGMGQGGNEQF
TRBV6-1	TRBJ2-7	ASSEVGVWEQY
TRBV5-1	TRBJ2-3	ASSFGTRGDTQY
TRBV27	TRBJ2-1	ASTQWRGPGYNEQF
TRBV19	TRBJ1-1	ASSIQGARPEAF
TRBV9	TRBJ1-2	ASSPRTGEGDGYT
TRBV4-2	TRBJ2-3	ASSQVNSGGVRDTQY
TRBV21-1	TRBJ1-6	AVGETGGNSPLH
TRBV10-3	TRBJ1-6	AISVDRVSPLH
TRBV7-9	TRBJ1-6	ASSGRGFYNSPLH
TRBV5-1	TRBJ1-4	ASTPGGGGEKLF
TRBV5-6	TRBJ2-3	ASSLTGDTQY
TRBV27	TRBJ2-7	ASSLAGEQY
TRBV27	TRBJ1-2	ASSPTGPNYGYT
TRBV27	TRBJ2-3	ASRKSGGRTDTQY
TRBV2	TRBJ2-2	ASSETSGGYGELF
TRBV6-1	TRBJ2-2	ASSRELYTGELF
TRBV27	TRBJ2-7	ASSPRTGLSYEQY
TRBV5-6	TRBJ1-4	ASSLGTVEKLF